The 24 T cell receptor beta chains reported below all come from one sample, sequenced in a study of T cells after yellow fever vaccination. TCRdb itself ran the 5' RACE reads through MiXCR, one entry per CDR3 protein. The sample includes approximately 170,000 distinct CDR3 sequences, roughly 11% of them seen just once. Sample: CD8+ T cells sorted from PBMCs, taken 15 days after the yellow fever booster vaccination. The source is a man between 18 and 29 years old who received the YFV17D yellow fever vaccine.

V usage is TRBV27 and J usage is TRBJ2-7; 8 bases map to TRBD2. Germline CDR1 and CDR2: MNHEY and SMNVEV (reference sequence). The CDR3 has 16 residues. V gave up 0 bases and J gave up 0 bases; unmatched junction bases: 4. The chain's CDR3 is CASSLSSGGFSYEQYF. The CDR3 coding sequence is TGTGCCAGCAGTTTATCAAGCGGGGGTTTCTCCTACGAGCAGTACTTC.

The chain combines TRBV4-1 with TRBJ2-7; D is undetermined. V was pared by 1 base and J by 2 bases, with 12 bases between. The CDR3 runs 15 residues. Germline-derived CDR1 and CDR2 are MGHRA and YSYEKL. The CDR3 loop reads CASSQAPSPTYEQYF. The CDR3 DNA is TGCGCCAGCAGCCAAGCTCCTTCCCCAACCTACGAGCAGTACTTC.

V and J are TRBV20-1 and TRBJ2-5; possible D gene TRBD1, 6 bases. The CDR3 has 13 amino acids. The germline CDR1 and CDR2 sequences are DFQATT and SNEGSKA (reference sequence). V shed 3 bases and J shed 5 bases, with 13 bases lying between them. CDR3 nucleotide sequence: TGCAGTGCTAGGGGCGACAGGACGGAGACCCAGTACTTC. As protein: CSARGDRTETQYF.

This clonotype was detected a few times. The chain combines TRBV5-1 with TRBJ2-5, with 7 bases identical to TRBD1. The CDR3 is made up of 15 amino acids. Per germline, CDR1 SGHRS and CDR2 YFSETQ. J gave up 2 bases and V 4 bases, and 8 bases lay outside the gene matches. This CDR3 is CASSPRDSTQETQYF. The CDR3 nucleotides read TGCGCCAGCAGCCCCCGGGACAGTACTCAAGAGACCCAGTACTTC.

This chain joins TRBV10-3 and TRBJ2-3; tentatively, D is TRBD1 or TRBD2 (5 bases each). There are 14 residues in the CDR3. CDR1 and CDR2 (germline): ENHRY, SYGVKD. The ends were cut back, 6 bases at V and 1 base at J, with 11 bases in the middle. The CDR3: CAIRGTSRTDTQYF. The DNA of the CDR3 is TGTGCCATCAGGGGGACCTCTCGCACAGATACGCAGTATTTT.

This clonotype was counted only a few times. The rearrangement links TRBV5-4 to TRBJ2-7; D may be TRBD1 or TRBD2 (5 bases each). In germline, CDR1 is SGHNT, CDR2 YYREEE (reference sequence). The CDR3 covers 16 residues. Trimming shortened V by 2 bases and J by 3 bases, and 18 bases separated the two germline ends. The CDR3 protein is CASSFSSGAPGYEQYF. CDR3 DNA: TGTGCCAGCAGCTTCTCCTCCGGGGCCCCGGGCTACGAGCAGTACTTC.

This clonotype has just a few counts. A much more abundant neighbour one base away suggests this may be a read error. The CDR3 sequence is CASSSGTDYGYTF. DNA of the CDR3: TGTGCCAGCAGCTCCGGGACAGACTATGGCTACACCTTC. The rearrangement links TRBV7-9 to TRBJ1-2; TRBD1 matches at 7 bases. The germline gives CDR1 SEHNR, CDR2 FQNEAQ (reference sequence). The CDR3 contains 13 residues. V dropped 4 bases and J dropped 3; count of bases not matched to a gene: 2.

J is TRBJ2-7 and V is TRBV6-2 or TRBV6-3, with a possible D match to TRBD1 (7 bases). Germline V gene data show CDR1 as MNHEY and CDR2 as SVGEGT. Trimming stripped 10 bases from V and 2 bases from J, with 24 bases between. The CDR3 spans 16 residues. CDR3 DNA: TGTGCCACGACGCGGGACAGATTGCCCAGGGCCTACGAGCAGTACGTC. This sequence encodes CATTRDRLPRAYEQYV.

In its sample, this clonotype was seen a few times. This chain connects TRBV27 to TRBJ1-2; a possible D gene is TRBD1 (6 bases). This CDR3 has 13 amino acids. V was clipped by 5 bases and J by 4 bases, with 11 bases between them. Germline CDR1 and CDR2: MNHEY and SMNVEV (reference sequence). CDR3 sequence (DNA): TGTGCCAGCAGTCCAACAGGGCCCTATGGCTACACCTTC. Encoded protein: CASSPTGPYGYTF.

The chain combines TRBV29-1 with TRBJ2-7, with D possibly TRBD1 on 6 matching bases. Deletions cut 3 bases from V and 5 bases from J, with 8 bases between. This CDR3 spans 11 amino acids. Germline V gives CDR1 SQVTM, CDR2 ANQGSEA. The CDR3 sequence: CSVDQGHEQYV. As DNA, the CDR3 is TGCAGCGTTGACCAGGGGCACGAGCAGTACGTC.

This clonotype was observed a few times. This chain links TRBV20-1 with TRBJ1-6; weak D call: TRBD1 (5 bases). The CDR3 totals 14 residues. Germline V gene data show CDR1 as DFQATT and CDR2 as SNEGSKA (reference sequence). Deletions cut 0 bases from V and 9 bases from J, with 12 bases between. CDR3 sequence reads: CSARDLRGVSPLHF. The CDR3 nucleotides are TGCAGTGCTAGAGATTTACGGGGGGTTTCACCCCTCCACTTT.

The V gene is TRBV5-4, the J gene TRBJ2-2; D unclear. V was cut by 0 bases and J by 4 bases, with 10 bases left in between. The CDR3 length is 15 residues. The germline V gene encodes CDR1 SGHNT and CDR2 YYREEE (reference sequence). CDR3 residues: CASSLEDPITGELFF. The CDR3 region has the DNA TGTGCCAGCAGCTTGGAGGACCCAATCACCGGGGAGCTGTTTTTT. Using reference TRBV5-4 and TRBJ2-2 for the parts outside the CDR3, the full variable domain is ETGVTQSPTHLIKTRGQQVTLRCSSQSGHNTVSWYQQALGQGPQFIFQYYREEENGRGNFPPRFSGLQFPNYSSELNVNALELDDSALYLCASSLEDPITGELFFGEGSRLTVL.

This clonotype was seen ten or more times. The chain joins TRBV20-1 to TRBJ1-1; no definite D call. The CDR3 spans 13 residues. Germline V gene sequence: CDR1 DFQATT, CDR2 SNEGSKA (reference sequence). The ends were cut back, 3 bases at V and 1 base at J, with 9 bases in the middle. In DNA, the CDR3 is TGCAGTGCTAGCGCCCACTGGAACACTGAAGCTTTCTTT. Its translation: CSASAHWNTEAFF.

Ten or more counts support this clonotype. V usage is TRBV9 and J usage is TRBJ1-4; D remains ambiguous. Germline-derived CDR1 and CDR2 are SGDLS and YYNGEE. CDR3 length: 14 amino acids. V shed 0 bases and J shed 7 bases, with 10 bases lying between them. CDR3 DNA sequence: TGTGCCAGCAGCGTAGACGGAGAGCCTGAAAAACTGTTTTTT. This gives the protein CASSVDGEPEKLFF.

This clonotype appeared many times. V gene TRBV29-1 combines with J gene TRBJ2-2; D possibly corresponds to TRBD1 (5 bases). Germline V CDR1 and CDR2: SQVTM, ANQGSEA. V was shortened by 4 bases and J by 4 bases, with 16 bases between the two germline ends. The length of the CDR3 is 15 residues. CDR3 in amino acids: CSVGAPGAGTGELFF. In DNA, the CDR3 is TGCAGCGTTGGTGCCCCTGGGGCAGGCACCGGGGAGCTGTTTTTT.

The sample holds many counts of this clonotype. This chain connects TRBV20-1 to TRBJ2-3, with a weak D call TRBD2 (6 bases). In germline, CDR1 is DFQATT, CDR2 SNEGSKA (reference sequence). V lost 4 bases and J 4 bases, leaving 15 bases between the germline ends. The CDR3 length is 14 residues. CDR3 residues: CSAMGPREADTQYF. The CDR3 nucleotides read TGCAGTGCTATGGGACCGAGGGAGGCAGATACGCAGTATTTT.

This clonotype was seen repeatedly, ten times or more. The chain joins TRBV7-2 to TRBJ2-4; the match to TRBD2 covers 8 bases. The CDR3 sequence is 17 residues long. Trimming took 1 base from V and 1 from J; bases not matched to a gene: 6. The germline CDR1 and CDR2 sequences are SGHTA and FQGNSA. CDR3 residues: CASSLGLGGAAKNIQYF. The CDR3 DNA is TGTGCCAGCAGCTTAGGGCTCGGGGGGGCGGCCAAAAACATTCAGTACTTC.

This clonotype occurred many times. The V gene is TRBV20-1, the J gene TRBJ2-7, with a weak D call TRBD2 (5 bases). The CDR3 length is 12 residues. Trimming removed 3 bases at V and 1 base at J, with 7 bases between. Germline assignment: CDR1 DFQATT and CDR2 SNEGSKA (reference sequence). CDR3: CSASTGSYEQYF. In nucleotides, the CDR3 is TGCAGTGCTAGCACGGGGTCCTACGAGCAGTACTTC.

V gene TRBV24-1 combines with J gene TRBJ1-5; the D gene is possibly TRBD1 (6 bases). CDR3 length equals 14 residues. In germline, CDR1 is KGHDR, CDR2 SFDVKD. V lost 5 bases and J 6 bases, leaving 13 bases between the germline ends. The CDR3 nucleotides are TGTGCCACCAGTGGGCGAGGGGGAGGTCAGCCCCAGCATTTT. It specifies CATSGRGGGQPQHF.

The V gene is TRBV12-3 or TRBV12-4, the J gene TRBJ2-7; D is undetermined. With 2 bases removed from V and 1 base from J, the gap between germline ends came to 6 bases. CDR3 size: 13 residues. The CDR3 loop reads CASSLQQSYEQYF. The CDR3 nucleotides are TGTGCCAGCAGTTTACAACAGTCCTACGAGCAGTACTTC.

The chain couples TRBV9 to TRBJ1-2; D is perhaps TRBD1 (6 bases). This CDR3 region has 15 residues. Trimming took 3 bases from V and 6 from J, leaving 18 bases between them. Germline V lookup: CDR1 SGDLS, CDR2 YYNGEE. The CDR3 is CASSGQDSFVNGYTF. DNA of the CDR3: TGTGCCAGCAGCGGACAGGATAGTTTCGTAAATGGCTACACCTTC. Combining the CDR3 with reference TRBV9 and TRBJ1-2 gives the whole variable domain DSGVTQTPKHLITATGQRVTLRCSPRSGDLSVYWYQQSLDQGLQFLIQYYNGEERAKGNILERFSAQQFPDLHSELNLSSLELGDSALYFCASSGQDSFVNGYTFGSGTRLTVV.

This clonotype was picked up a small number of times. The rearrangement joins TRBV4-3 to TRBJ1-6; D is unclear. V shed 1 base and J shed 7 bases, with 11 bases lying between them. Germline CDR1 and CDR2: LGHNA and YSLEER. The CDR3 is made up of 15 amino acids. CDR3 in DNA: TGCGCCAGCAGCCAAGGGTACAGTGAAAATTCACCCCTCCACTTT. Translation gives CASSQGYSENSPLHF.

This chain joins TRBV4-1 and TRBJ2-4; 9 nucleotides agree with TRBD1. Germline trimming cut 6 bases from V and 3 bases from J; bases unmatched to any gene: 21. This CDR3 has 20 residues. Germline CDR1 reads MGHRA; CDR2 reads YSYEKL. The CDR3 sequence is CASRLTTGTGFGGVKNIQYF. CDR3 in DNA: TGCGCCAGCAGGCTTACCACCGGGACAGGGTTTGGGGGGGTCAAAAACATTCAGTACTTC.

This clonotype was detected only a few times. The rearrangement joins TRBV6-2 or TRBV6-3 to TRBJ2-7, with a weak D call TRBD1 (6 bases). CDR1 is MNHEY, CDR2 SVGEGT, per germline. Trimming shortened V by 3 bases and J by 4 bases, and 22 bases separated the two germline ends. CDR3 length: 17 amino acids. Written as DNA, the CDR3 is TGTGCCAGCAGTTATGCACCAACAACAGGGAACTCATACGAGCAGTACTTC. It encodes CASSYAPTTGNSYEQYF.